Listed here is a single TCR beta chain. The source of the sample is a study of T cell changes during pregnancy in multiple sclerosis. The CDR3 loop spans 15 amino acids. Trimming removed 2 bases from V and 1 base from J, with 11 bases in between. CDR1 is SGHTA and CDR2 is FQGNSA in the germline V gene. Libraries were prepared by immunoSEQ multiplex PCR; TCRdb keeps only in-frame clonotypes and omits some of them. This sample has tens of thousands of clones; roughly nine tenths occur once, and the top ten carry approximately 3%. The V call is TRBV7-2, the J call TRBJ1-1; D is possibly TRBD1 (6 bases). The receptor was isolated from a female donor in good health, enrolled as a control in a pregnancy study. This material consisted of peripheral blood, taken in the first trimester of pregnancy. CDR3 residues: CASSLRGAQNTEAFF. The DNA for the CDR3 is TGTGCCAGCAGCTTACGGGGGGCGCAGAACACTGAAGCTTTCTTT.